These 14 T cell receptor beta chains share one sample of origin, sequenced in a study of CD8 T cells in Susac syndrome. Reverse transcription of about 0.5 to 1 ug RNA was carried out with random hexamers. TCRdb re-called the immunoSEQ multiplex PCR reads through MiXCR, storing one row per CDR3 protein. This sample has about 440,000 distinct CDR3 sequences; more than 70% occur once, and the top ten carry roughly 0.11%. The sequenced sample consisted of CD8+ T cells from PBMCs. The receptors originated from a human donor with multiple sclerosis.

V is TRBV4-1 and J is TRBJ2-5, with D possibly called TRBD1 or TRBD2 (6 bases each). The V end was cut by 0 bases, the J end by 6 bases, with 14 bases between. This CDR3 comprises 15 residues. CDR1 and CDR2 (germline): MGHRA, YSYEKL. For the CDR3, the DNA is TGCGCCAGCAGCCAAGATTTAGGGGGGCACCAGACCCAGTACTTC. It codes for CASSQDLGGHQTQYF.

Remarks on this clonotype: At one end, the junction sequence differs from germline, possibly due to a read error. V usage is TRBV29-1 and J usage is TRBJ1-1; D call uncertain. The CDR3 loop spans 11 amino acids. Germline V gives CDR1 SQVTM, CDR2 ANQGSEA. The CDR3 reads CSVVLNTEAFF. CDR3 coding DNA: TGCAGCGTTGTCTTGAATACTGAAGCTTTCTTT.

The genes are TRBV6-5 and TRBJ1-6; a weak D match, TRBD1 (6 bases). The CDR3 extends over 17 amino acids. Germline CDR1 reads MNHEY; CDR2 reads SVGAGI. The V gene lost 2 bases and the J gene lost 7 bases, with 18 bases spanning the gap. CDR3 DNA: TGTGCCAGCAGTTACCTATCATTCCAGGGGCAGAATTCACCCCTCCACTTT. This codes for CASSYLSFQGQNSPLHF.

The V and J genes are TRBV28 and TRBJ1-2; D is undetermined. With 4 bases removed from V and 3 bases from J, the gap between germline ends came to 15 bases. CDR1 and CDR2 from the germline V gene are MDHEN and SYDVKM. The CDR3 consists of 15 residues. CDR3 DNA sequence: TGTGCCAGCAGTTCTCCGGTCCCCCCGGACTATGGCTACACCTTC. It yields the protein CASSSPVPPDYGYTF.

The genes are TRBV5-5 and TRBJ1-1, with D possibly TRBD1 on 5 matching bases. Trimming shortened V by 4 bases and J by 3 bases, and 16 bases separated the two germline ends. Germline V gives CDR1 SGHKS, CDR2 YYEKEE (reference sequence). CDR3 size: 15 residues. The CDR3 DNA follows: TGTGCCAGCAGCCTAGACAGTCTGGGCTACACTGAAGCTTTCTTT. Residues: CASSLDSLGYTEAFF.

This chain links TRBV27 with TRBJ1-5; 7 bases are a match to TRBD1. V was clipped by 8 bases and J by 4 bases; unmatched bases: 23. CDR1 and CDR2 (germline): MNHEY, SMNVEV (reference sequence). The CDR3 spans 19 residues. CDR3 residues: CASGSRDSANPVPNQPQHF. In nucleotides, the CDR3 is TGTGCCAGCGGCTCACGGGACAGTGCTAATCCCGTCCCGAATCAGCCCCAGCATTTT.

The V and J genes are TRBV18 and TRBJ1-1; unclear D gene. The CDR3 totals 13 residues. V was clipped by 3 bases and J by 6 bases, with 11 bases between them. Germline loops: CDR1 KGHSH, CDR2 LQKENI. The DNA for the CDR3 is TGTGCCAGCTCACCCGAATATGCGGCTGAAGCTTTCTTT. Protein product: CASSPEYAAEAFF.

V usage is TRBV5-4 and J usage is TRBJ2-7; TRBD1 matches 7 bases. Germline assignment: CDR1 SGHNT and CDR2 YYREEE (reference sequence). V lost 3 bases, J lost 3 bases, and 6 bases stayed unmatched. CDR3 size: 14 residues. The CDR3 sequence: CASSSETGDYEQYF. CDR3 sequence (DNA): TGTGCCAGCAGCTCCGAAACAGGGGACTACGAGCAGTACTTC.

The chain is built from TRBV29-1 and TRBJ1-1, with D possibly matching TRBD1 (5 bases). Looked up from germline, CDR1 is SQVTM and CDR2 is ANQGSEA. V lost 7 bases and J lost 2, with 14 bases in between. The CDR3 contains 13 residues. CDR3 coding DNA: TGCAGCGCCGGGGGGGGTACCAACACTGAAGCTTTCTTT. Its protein is CSAGGGTNTEAFF.

In its sample, this clonotype was seen a few times. J is TRBJ2-3 and V is TRBV7-9; D uncertain. Germline CDR1 and CDR2: SEHNR and FQNEAQ (reference sequence). V was pared by 1 base and J by 4 bases, with 3 bases between. CDR3 length equals 12 residues. The CDR3 here is CASSLDPDTQYF. The CDR3 DNA reads as TGTGCCAGCAGCTTAGATCCAGATACGCAGTATTTT. The whole variable domain, filled in from reference TRBV7-9 and TRBJ2-3, reads DTGVSQNPRHKITKRGQNVTFRCDPISEHNRLYWYRQTLGQGPEFLTYFQNEAQLEKSRLLSDRFSAERPKGSFSTLEIQRTEQGDSAMYLCASSLDPDTQYFGPGTRLTVL.

V usage is TRBV20-1 and J usage is TRBJ1-1; D gene ambiguous. CDR1 DFQATT and CDR2 SNEGSKA come from the germline V gene (reference sequence). This CDR3 comprises 13 residues. Deletions cut 2 bases from V and 6 bases from J, with 13 bases between. The CDR3 DNA follows: TGCAGTGCTAGACCCACGGACGCCGCTGAAGCTTTCTTT. This codes for CSARPTDAAEAFF.

This chain joins TRBV4-1 and TRBJ2-7; possibly TRBD2 for D (6 bases). V was trimmed by 0 bases and J by 6 bases, leaving 15 bases between them. The CDR3 is made up of 15 amino acids. Germline V gene data show CDR1 as MGHRA and CDR2 as YSYEKL. In DNA, the CDR3 is TGCGCCAGCAGCCAAGAAGGGAGGTCAGTTATCGAGCAGTACTTC. This sequence encodes CASSQEGRSVIEQYF.

The rearrangement links TRBV11-2 to TRBJ2-5; possible D gene TRBD1, 6 bases. Germline V gene sequence: CDR1 SGHAT, CDR2 FQNNGV. Trimming pared 0 bases from V and 3 bases from J, leaving 8 bases between. This CDR3 has 14 amino acids. As DNA, the CDR3 is TGTGCCAGCAGCTTAGATGGGGACAAAGAGACCCAGTACTTC. The encoded protein is CASSLDGDKETQYF. Full variable domain (missing parts from reference TRBV11-2 and TRBJ2-5): EAGVAQSPRYKIIEKRQSVAFWCNPISGHATLYWYQQILGQGPKLLIQFQNNGVVDDSQLPKDRFSAERLKGVDSTLKIQPAKLEDSAVYLCASSLDGDKETQYFGPGTRLLVL.

The chain is built from TRBV12-3 or TRBV12-4 and TRBJ2-1; D uncertain. V lost 10 bases, J lost 7 bases, and 17 bases lay in between. This CDR3 comprises 13 residues. Written as DNA, the CDR3 is TGTGCCACCTCTCTAGGCAACCGTAATGAGCAGTTCTTC. Amino acid sequence: CATSLGNRNEQFF.